This is a list of T cell receptor beta chains from one sample in a study of vaccination and CD4 T cells after COVID-19. Using its own MiXCR run on the PCR reads, TCRdb lists one record per CDR3 protein. The table records 9,100 or so distinct CDR3 sequences, approximately 31% of them present only once. These receptors' targets are unknown. Specimen: CD4+ T cells from blood, cultured in vitro. The receptors stem from a human donor in good health. Both conserved end residues are part of each CDR3. The order of the fields is D gene, J gene, V gene, clone size, CDR3 protein, CDR3 DNA. A D gene is named only where the DNA matches it firmly. For some rows the clone size is stated as once, few or many, or as a class when expanded; others skip it.

d_gene: TRBD1
j_gene: TRBJ2-5
v_gene: TRBV19
abundance: -
CDR3aa: CASSSGTGFETQYF
CDR3nt: TGTGCCAGTAGTAGCGGGACAGGGTTCGAGACCCAGTACTTC

d_gene: -
j_gene: TRBJ2-2
v_gene: TRBV25-1
abundance: -
CDR3aa: CASSEFNVIVGELFF
CDR3nt: TGTGCCAGCAGTGAATTTAACGTGATAGTCGGGGAGCTGTTTTTT

d_gene: -
j_gene: TRBJ2-1
v_gene: TRBV28
abundance: -
CDR3aa: CASSLLGLSNEQFF
CDR3nt: TGTGCCAGCAGCCTCCTTGGTTTGAGCAATGAGCAGTTCTTC

d_gene: -
j_gene: TRBJ2-7
v_gene: TRBV27
abundance: -
CDR3aa: CASSLFFESGLSHEQYF
CDR3nt: TGTGCCAGCAGTTTATTTTTCGAGTCGGGACTGTCCCACGAGCAGTACTTC

d_gene: TRBD1
j_gene: TRBJ2-7
v_gene: TRBV5-4
abundance: -
CDR3aa: CASRLTGGYEQYF
CDR3nt: TGTGCCAGCAGGCTGACAGGGGGGTACGAGCAGTACTTC

d_gene: TRBD1
j_gene: TRBJ1-5
v_gene: TRBV7-9
abundance: medium-sized
CDR3aa: CASSSDRVRQPQHF
CDR3nt: TGTGCCAGCAGCTCTGACAGGGTTCGGCAGCCCCAGCATTTT

d_gene: -
j_gene: TRBJ2-5
v_gene: TRBV7-2
abundance: few
CDR3aa: CASSPMGRGRAKETQYF
CDR3nt: TGTGCCAGCAGCCCCATGGGACGTGGACGGGCGAAAGAGACCCAGTACTTC

d_gene: -
j_gene: TRBJ2-7
v_gene: TRBV5-5
abundance: -
CDR3aa: CASSLAGSMAYEQYF
CDR3nt: TGTGCCAGCAGCTTGGCGGGCTCCATGGCCTACGAGCAGTACTTC

d_gene: -
j_gene: TRBJ2-4
v_gene: TRBV20-1
abundance: -
CDR3aa: CSASGPTSIQYF
CDR3nt: TGCAGTGCCTCCGGACCGACTAGTATTCAGTACTTC

d_gene: -
j_gene: TRBJ2-7
v_gene: TRBV7-2
abundance: few
CDR3aa: CASSLDSRAYEQYF
CDR3nt: TGTGCCAGCAGCTTAGATTCTCGGGCCTACGAGCAGTACTTC

d_gene: TRBD2
j_gene: TRBJ2-7
v_gene: TRBV9
abundance: few
CDR3aa: CASSVGRRDYGQYF
CDR3nt: TGTGCCAGCAGCGTAGGACGACGGGACTACGGGCAGTACTTC

d_gene: -
j_gene: TRBJ1-6
v_gene: TRBV5-4
abundance: -
CDR3aa: CASSFLSWGDSYNSPLHF
CDR3nt: TGTGCCAGCAGCTTTCTCAGCTGGGGGGACTCCTATAATTCACCCCTCCACTTT

d_gene: -
j_gene: TRBJ2-1
v_gene: TRBV7-2
abundance: few
CDR3aa: CASSPGRREQFF
CDR3nt: TGTGCCAGCAGCCCCGGGCGTCGGGAGCAGTTCTTC

d_gene: TRBD2
j_gene: TRBJ2-7
v_gene: TRBV20-1
abundance: -
CDR3aa: CSASRLAGGVGEQYF
CDR3nt: TGCAGTGCTAGCCGGCTAGCGGGTGGTGTTGGGGAGCAGTACTTC

d_gene: -
j_gene: TRBJ2-7
v_gene: TRBV6-1
abundance: few
CDR3aa: CASSPETAEQYF
CDR3nt: TGTGCCAGCAGCCCTGAAACCGCGGAGCAGTACTTC

d_gene: TRBD2
j_gene: TRBJ2-3
v_gene: TRBV20-1
abundance: few
CDR3aa: CSARDTGGSPSTDTQYF
CDR3nt: TGCAGTGCTAGAGATACGGGCGGGAGCCCTAGCACAGATACGCAGTATTTT

d_gene: -
j_gene: TRBJ2-7
v_gene: TRBV7-2
abundance: few
CDR3aa: CASSLEGTTVREQYF
CDR3nt: TGTGCCAGCAGCTTAGAAGGGACAACGGTGCGCGAGCAGTACTTC

d_gene: -
j_gene: TRBJ2-1
v_gene: TRBV15
abundance: few
CDR3aa: CATSREQGWGDNEQFF
CDR3nt: TGTGCCACCAGCAGAGAACAGGGTTGGGGTGACAATGAGCAGTTCTTC

d_gene: -
j_gene: TRBJ1-1
v_gene: TRBV12-3/TRBV12-4
abundance: -
CDR3aa: CASSLAGREAFF
CDR3nt: TGTGCCAGCAGTTTAGCGGGCAGGGAAGCTTTCTTT

d_gene: -
j_gene: TRBJ1-1
v_gene: TRBV5-4
abundance: -
CDR3aa: CASSLEGGPNTEAFF
CDR3nt: TGTGCCAGCAGCTTGGAGGGCGGGCCGAACACTGAAGCTTTCTTT

d_gene: TRBD1
j_gene: TRBJ1-1
v_gene: TRBV7-9
abundance: few
CDR3aa: CASSTQTGETEAFF
CDR3nt: TGTGCCAGCAGCACCCAAACAGGGGAGACTGAAGCTTTCTTT

d_gene: TRBD1
j_gene: TRBJ1-5
v_gene: TRBV6-1
abundance: medium-sized
CDR3aa: CASRTGNQPQHF
CDR3nt: TGTGCCAGCAGGACAGGGAACCAGCCCCAGCATTTT

d_gene: -
j_gene: TRBJ2-1
v_gene: TRBV5-4
abundance: few
CDR3aa: CASGGGGVHNEQFF
CDR3nt: TGTGCCAGCGGCGGAGGCGGGGTACACAATGAGCAGTTCTTC

d_gene: -
j_gene: TRBJ2-1
v_gene: TRBV11-2
abundance: -
CDR3aa: CASSATGSYNEQFF
CDR3nt: TGTGCCAGCAGCGCAACAGGTTCTTACAATGAGCAGTTCTTC

d_gene: -
j_gene: TRBJ1-1
v_gene: TRBV10-3
abundance: -
CDR3aa: CAISEWEIAEAFF
CDR3nt: TGTGCCATCAGTGAGTGGGAGATCGCCGAAGCTTTCTTT

d_gene: TRBD2
j_gene: TRBJ2-3
v_gene: TRBV20-1
abundance: -
CDR3aa: CSARGLGLAGGSIITDTQYF
CDR3nt: TGCAGTGCTAGAGGTCTAGGACTAGCGGGAGGGTCCATTATCACAGATACGCAGTATTTT

d_gene: -
j_gene: TRBJ1-4
v_gene: TRBV7-6
abundance: -
CDR3aa: CASSLSGKEKLFF
CDR3nt: TGTGCTAGCAGCTTATCAGGCAAGGAAAAACTGTTTTTT

d_gene: -
j_gene: TRBJ2-7
v_gene: TRBV6-1
abundance: -
CDR3aa: CASSESTPFNTQQYF
CDR3nt: TGTGCCAGCAGTGAGTCTACCCCTTTTAATACTCAGCAGTACTTC

d_gene: -
j_gene: TRBJ1-4
v_gene: TRBV21-1
abundance: once
CDR3aa: CASSMRGQPTNEKLFF
CDR3nt: TGTGCCAGCAGCATGAGAGGACAGCCAACTAATGAAAAACTGTTTTTT

d_gene: -
j_gene: TRBJ2-7
v_gene: TRBV20-1
abundance: -
CDR3aa: CSAEGGGNEQYF
CDR3nt: TGCAGTGCAGAGGGGGGGGGCAACGAGCAGTACTTC

d_gene: -
j_gene: TRBJ1-5
v_gene: TRBV19
abundance: few
CDR3aa: CASSIGQTFSNQPQHF
CDR3nt: TGTGCCAGTAGTATCGGACAAACGTTTAGCAATCAGCCCCAGCATTTT

d_gene: TRBD2
j_gene: TRBJ2-7
v_gene: TRBV6-2/TRBV6-3
abundance: -
CDR3aa: CASNLRENYEQYF
CDR3nt: TGTGCCAGCAACTTGCGGGAGAACTACGAGCAGTACTTC

d_gene: -
j_gene: TRBJ1-2
v_gene: TRBV19
abundance: few
CDR3aa: CASSIMGGADYGYTF
CDR3nt: TGTGCCAGTAGTATAATGGGGGGCGCCGACTATGGCTACACCTTC

d_gene: TRBD1
j_gene: TRBJ2-1
v_gene: TRBV29-1
abundance: -
CDR3aa: CSVEDLVTGGRNEQFF
CDR3nt: TGCAGCGTTGAAGATCTGGTGACAGGGGGTCGCAATGAGCAGTTCTTC

d_gene: TRBD2
j_gene: TRBJ2-3
v_gene: TRBV30
abundance: few
CDR3aa: CAWSTRLALTDTQYF
CDR3nt: TGTGCCTGGAGTACTAGACTAGCCCTCACAGATACGCAGTATTTT

d_gene: TRBD1
j_gene: TRBJ2-5
v_gene: TRBV18
abundance: -
CDR3aa: CASSHDRGETQYF
CDR3nt: TGTGCCAGCTCCCACGACAGGGGGGAGACCCAGTACTTC

d_gene: -
j_gene: TRBJ2-7
v_gene: TRBV30
abundance: -
CDR3aa: CALVESYEQYF
CDR3nt: TGTGCCCTCGTTGAGTCCTACGAGCAGTACTTC

d_gene: -
j_gene: TRBJ2-7
v_gene: TRBV27
abundance: -
CDR3aa: CASSRMGAKVYEQYF
CDR3nt: TGTGCCAGCAGCCGAATGGGAGCTAAAGTCTACGAGCAGTACTTC